This T cell receptor beta chain is drawn from a study of graft-versus-host responses after intestinal transplantation. Profiled with immunoSEQ multiplex PCR; TCRdb holds only in-frame clones, not every one. The sample has about 39,000 clones; nearly 95% are singletons. This CDR3 comprises 13 residues. V was pared by 3 bases and J by 3 bases, with 9 bases between. The germline V gene has CDR1 SGHRS and CDR2 YFSETQ. About this clone: Its matching antigen is unknown.

Study outcomes and limitations: GvH clones were found in recipient marrow; some appeared first in ileum or blood. Early after transplant, HvG declines were associated with peak levels of circulating GvH clones.

The TCR comes from a human donor who was the organ donor for an intestinal transplant. V gene TRBV5-1 combines with J gene TRBJ2-5; tentative D call: TRBD1 (5 bases). The material was unstimulated CD8+ T cells sorted from spleen or lymph node cells, obtained before transplant. CDR3: CASSSTQEETQYF. Here the CDR3 DNA reads TGCGCCAGCAGCTCTACACAGGAAGAGACCCAGTACTTC.